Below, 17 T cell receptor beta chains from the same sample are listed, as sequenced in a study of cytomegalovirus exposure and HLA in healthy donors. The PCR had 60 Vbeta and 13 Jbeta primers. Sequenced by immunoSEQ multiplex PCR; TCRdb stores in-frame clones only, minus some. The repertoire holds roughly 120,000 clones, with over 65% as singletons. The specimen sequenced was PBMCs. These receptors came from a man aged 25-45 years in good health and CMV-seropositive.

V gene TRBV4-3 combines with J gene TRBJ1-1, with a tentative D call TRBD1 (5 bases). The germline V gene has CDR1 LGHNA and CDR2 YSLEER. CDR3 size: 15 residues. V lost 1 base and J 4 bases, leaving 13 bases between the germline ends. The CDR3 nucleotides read TGCGCCAGCAGCCAAGCGGAGCAGGGTGGCACTGAAGCTTTCTTT. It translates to CASSQAEQGGTEAFF.

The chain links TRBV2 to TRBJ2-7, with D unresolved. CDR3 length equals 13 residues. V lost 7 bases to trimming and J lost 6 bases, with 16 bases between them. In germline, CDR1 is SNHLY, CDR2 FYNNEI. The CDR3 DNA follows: TGTGCCAGCACCGAGCCCGATAGTGTCGAGCAGTACTTC. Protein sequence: CASTEPDSVEQYF.

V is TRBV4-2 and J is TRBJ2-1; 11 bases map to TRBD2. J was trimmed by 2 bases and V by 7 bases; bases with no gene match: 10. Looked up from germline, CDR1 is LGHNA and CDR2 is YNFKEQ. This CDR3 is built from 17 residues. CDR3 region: CASTAVLAGGTYNEQFF. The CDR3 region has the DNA TGTGCCAGCACCGCCGTCCTAGCGGGGGGAACCTACAATGAGCAGTTCTTC.

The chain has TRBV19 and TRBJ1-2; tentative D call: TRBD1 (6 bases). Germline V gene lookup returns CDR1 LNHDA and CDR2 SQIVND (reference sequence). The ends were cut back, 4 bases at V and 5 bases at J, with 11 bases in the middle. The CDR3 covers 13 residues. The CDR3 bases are TGTGCCAGTAGTACGGGACAAAGATATGGCTACACCTTC. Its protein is CASSTGQRYGYTF.

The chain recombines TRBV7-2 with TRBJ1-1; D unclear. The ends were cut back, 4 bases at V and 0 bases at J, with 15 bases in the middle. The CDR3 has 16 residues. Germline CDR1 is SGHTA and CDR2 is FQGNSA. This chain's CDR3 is CASSYLGGPLNTEAFF. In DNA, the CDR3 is TGTGCCAGCAGCTACCTAGGAGGACCGCTGAACACTGAAGCTTTCTTT.

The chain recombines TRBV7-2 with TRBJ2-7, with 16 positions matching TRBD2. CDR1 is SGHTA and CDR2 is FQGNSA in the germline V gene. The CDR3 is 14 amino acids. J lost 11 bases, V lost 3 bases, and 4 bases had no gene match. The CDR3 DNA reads TGTGCCAGCAGCTTGGGACTAGCGGGGGGGAGGAAGTACTTC. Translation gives CASSLGLAGGRKYF.

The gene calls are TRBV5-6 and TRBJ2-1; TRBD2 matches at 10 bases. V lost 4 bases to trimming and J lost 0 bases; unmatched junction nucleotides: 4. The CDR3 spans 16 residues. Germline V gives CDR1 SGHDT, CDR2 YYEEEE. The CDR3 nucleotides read TGTGCCAGCAGCGGGATAGCGGGGGGCTCCTACAATGAGCAGTTCTTC. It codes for CASSGIAGGSYNEQFF. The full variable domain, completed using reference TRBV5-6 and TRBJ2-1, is DAGVTQSPTHLIKTRGQQVTLRCSPKSGHDTVSWYQQALGQGPQFIFQYYEEEERQRGNFPDRFSGHQFPNYSSELNVNALLLGDSALYLCASSGIAGGSYNEQFFGPGTRLTVL.

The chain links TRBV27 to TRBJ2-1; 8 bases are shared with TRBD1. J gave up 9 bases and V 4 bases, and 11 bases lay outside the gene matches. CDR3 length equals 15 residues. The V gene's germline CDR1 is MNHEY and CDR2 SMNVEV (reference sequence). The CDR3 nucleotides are TGTGCCAGCAGTTCGACATGGGACAGGATGCCTGAGCAGTTCTTC. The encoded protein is CASSSTWDRMPEQFF.

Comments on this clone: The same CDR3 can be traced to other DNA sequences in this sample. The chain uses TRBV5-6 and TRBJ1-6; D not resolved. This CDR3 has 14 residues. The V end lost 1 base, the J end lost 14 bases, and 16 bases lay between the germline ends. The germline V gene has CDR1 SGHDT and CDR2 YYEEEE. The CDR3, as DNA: TGTGCCAGCAGCTTGCGGGAGGCCCGTTCGTCCCTCCACTTT. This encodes CASSLREARSSLHF.

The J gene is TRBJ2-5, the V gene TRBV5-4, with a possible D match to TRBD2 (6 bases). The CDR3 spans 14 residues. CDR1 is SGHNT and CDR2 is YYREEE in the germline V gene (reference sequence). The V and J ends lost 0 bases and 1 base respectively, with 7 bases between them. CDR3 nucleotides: TGTGCCAGCAGCTTGGCGGGGGTCCAAGAGACCCAGTACTTC. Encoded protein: CASSLAGVQETQYF.

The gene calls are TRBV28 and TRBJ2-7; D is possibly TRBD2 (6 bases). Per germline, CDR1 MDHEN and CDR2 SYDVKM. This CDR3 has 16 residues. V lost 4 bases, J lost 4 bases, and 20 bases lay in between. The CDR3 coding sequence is TGTGCCAGCAGTTACATCTCGACAACGGCGGGGTACGAGCAGTACTTC. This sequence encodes CASSYISTTAGYEQYF.

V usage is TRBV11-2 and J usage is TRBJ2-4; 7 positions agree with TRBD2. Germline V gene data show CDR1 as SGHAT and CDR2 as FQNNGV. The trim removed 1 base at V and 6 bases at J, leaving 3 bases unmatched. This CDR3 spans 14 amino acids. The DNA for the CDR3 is TGTGCCAGCAGCTTAGGGGAGGGGCCAAACATTCAGTACTTC. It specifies CASSLGEGPNIQYF.

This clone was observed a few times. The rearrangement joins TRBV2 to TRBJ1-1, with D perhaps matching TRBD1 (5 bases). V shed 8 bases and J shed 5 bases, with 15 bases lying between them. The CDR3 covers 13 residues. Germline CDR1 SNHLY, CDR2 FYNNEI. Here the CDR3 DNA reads TGTGCCAGCTCTGGGGCAGGGCCGACTGAAGCTTTCTTT. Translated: CASSGAGPTEAFF.

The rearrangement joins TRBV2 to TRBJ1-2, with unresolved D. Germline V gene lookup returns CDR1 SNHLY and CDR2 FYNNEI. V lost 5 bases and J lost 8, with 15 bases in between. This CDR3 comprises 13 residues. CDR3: CASSPIDPPGYTF. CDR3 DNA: TGTGCCAGCAGTCCTATAGATCCGCCGGGCTACACCTTC.

CDR3 residues: CASSLAGEADTQYF. The CDR3 nucleotides read TGTGCCAGCAGCCTAGCGGGGGAAGCAGATACGCAGTATTTT. The V gene is TRBV5-4, the J gene TRBJ2-3, with 10 bases that match TRBD2. This CDR3 has 14 amino acids. Germline CDR1 SGHNT, CDR2 YYREEE (reference sequence). The V gene end was trimmed by 4 bases and the J gene end by 4 bases; junction bases not matched to a gene: 3.

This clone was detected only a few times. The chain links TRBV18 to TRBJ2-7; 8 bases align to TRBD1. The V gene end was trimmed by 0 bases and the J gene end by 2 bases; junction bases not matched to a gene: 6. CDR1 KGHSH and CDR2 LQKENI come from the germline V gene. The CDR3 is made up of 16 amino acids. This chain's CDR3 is CASSPPGTGSPYEQYF. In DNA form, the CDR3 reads TGTGCCAGCTCACCACCGGGGACAGGCTCTCCCTACGAGCAGTACTTC.

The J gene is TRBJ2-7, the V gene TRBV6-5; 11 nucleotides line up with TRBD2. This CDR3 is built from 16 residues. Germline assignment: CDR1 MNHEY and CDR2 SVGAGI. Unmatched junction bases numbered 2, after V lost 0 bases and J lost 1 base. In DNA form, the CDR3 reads TGTGCCAGCAGTTACTCGCCTAGCGGGGGGTCCTACGAGCAGTACTTC. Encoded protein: CASSYSPSGGSYEQYF.